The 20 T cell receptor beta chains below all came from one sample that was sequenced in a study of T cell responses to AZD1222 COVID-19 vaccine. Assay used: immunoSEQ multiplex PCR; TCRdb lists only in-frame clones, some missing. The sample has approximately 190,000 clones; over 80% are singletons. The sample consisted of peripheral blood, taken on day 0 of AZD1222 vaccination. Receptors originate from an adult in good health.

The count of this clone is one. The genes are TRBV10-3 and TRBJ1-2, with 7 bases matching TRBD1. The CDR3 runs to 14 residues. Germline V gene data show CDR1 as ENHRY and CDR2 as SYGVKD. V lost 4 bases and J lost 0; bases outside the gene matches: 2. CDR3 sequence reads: CAISAGTANYGYTF. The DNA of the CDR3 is TGTGCCATCAGTGCCGGGACAGCTAACTATGGCTACACCTTC.

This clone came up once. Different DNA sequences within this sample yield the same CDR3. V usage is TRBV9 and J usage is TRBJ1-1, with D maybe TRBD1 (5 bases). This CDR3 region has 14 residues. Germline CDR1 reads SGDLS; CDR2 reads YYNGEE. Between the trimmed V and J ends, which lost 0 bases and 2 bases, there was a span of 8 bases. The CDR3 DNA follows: TGTGCCAGCAGCGTAGGAGGGGTAAACACTGAAGCTTTCTTT. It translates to CASSVGGVNTEAFF.

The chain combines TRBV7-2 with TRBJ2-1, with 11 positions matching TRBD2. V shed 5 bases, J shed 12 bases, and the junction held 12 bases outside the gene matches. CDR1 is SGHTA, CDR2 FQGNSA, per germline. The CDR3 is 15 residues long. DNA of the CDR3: TGTGCCAGCAGCCCCGGGACTAGCGGTGGGGGCTCGCAGTTCTTC. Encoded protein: CASSPGTSGGGSQFF.

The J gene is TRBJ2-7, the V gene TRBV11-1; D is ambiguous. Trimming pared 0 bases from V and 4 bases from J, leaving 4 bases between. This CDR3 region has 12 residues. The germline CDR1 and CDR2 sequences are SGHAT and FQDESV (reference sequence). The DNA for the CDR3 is TGTGCCAGCAGCTTAGCGGAGTACGAGCAGTACTTC. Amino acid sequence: CASSLAEYEQYF.

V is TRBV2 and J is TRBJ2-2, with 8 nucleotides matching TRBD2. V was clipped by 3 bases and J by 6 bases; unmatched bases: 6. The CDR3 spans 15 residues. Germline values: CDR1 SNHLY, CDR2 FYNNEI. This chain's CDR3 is CASSEAGGGSGELFF. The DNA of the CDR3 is TGTGCCAGCAGTGAGGCGGGGGGAGGATCCGGGGAGCTGTTTTTT. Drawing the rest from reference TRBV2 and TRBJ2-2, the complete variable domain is EPEVTQTPSHQVTQMGQEVILRCVPISNHLYFYWYRQILGQKVEFLVSFYNNEISEKSEIFDDQFSVERPDGSNFTLKIRSTKLEDSAMYFCASSEAGGGSGELFFGEGSRLTVL.

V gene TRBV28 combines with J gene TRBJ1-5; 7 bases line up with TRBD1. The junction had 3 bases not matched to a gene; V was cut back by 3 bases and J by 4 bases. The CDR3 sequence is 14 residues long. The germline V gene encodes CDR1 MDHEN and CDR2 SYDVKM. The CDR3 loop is CASSFGTANQPQHF. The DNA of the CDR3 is TGTGCCAGCAGTTTTGGGACAGCGAATCAGCCCCAGCATTTT.

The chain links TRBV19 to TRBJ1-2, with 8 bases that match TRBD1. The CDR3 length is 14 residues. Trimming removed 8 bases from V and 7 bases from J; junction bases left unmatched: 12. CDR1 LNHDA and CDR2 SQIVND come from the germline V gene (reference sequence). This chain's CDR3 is CASPGQVMKPGYTF. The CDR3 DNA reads TGTGCCAGTCCGGGACAGGTAATGAAACCTGGCTACACCTTC.

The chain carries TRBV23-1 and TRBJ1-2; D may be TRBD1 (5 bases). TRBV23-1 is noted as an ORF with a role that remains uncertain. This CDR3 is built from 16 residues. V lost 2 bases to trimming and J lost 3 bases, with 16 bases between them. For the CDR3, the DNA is TGCGCCAGCAGTCAAAGGACACCGCGTAATTACTATGGCTACACCTTC. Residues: CASSQRTPRNYYGYTF.

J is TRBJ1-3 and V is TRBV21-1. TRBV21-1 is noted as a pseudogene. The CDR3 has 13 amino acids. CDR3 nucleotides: TGTGCCAGCAACCGAGAAACTGGAAACACCATATATTTT. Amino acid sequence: CASNRETGNTIYF.

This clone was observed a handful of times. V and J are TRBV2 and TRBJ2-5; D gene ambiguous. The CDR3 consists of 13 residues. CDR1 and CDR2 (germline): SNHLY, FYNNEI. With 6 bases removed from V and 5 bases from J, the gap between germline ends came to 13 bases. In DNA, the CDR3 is TGTGCCAGCAGCCCGACCACTTGGGAGACCCAGTACTTC. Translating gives CASSPTTWETQYF. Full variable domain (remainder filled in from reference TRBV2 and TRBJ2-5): EPEVTQTPSHQVTQMGQEVILRCVPISNHLYFYWYRQILGQKVEFLVSFYNNEISEKSEIFDDQFSVERPDGSNFTLKIRSTKLEDSAMYFCASSPTTWETQYFGPGTRLLVL.

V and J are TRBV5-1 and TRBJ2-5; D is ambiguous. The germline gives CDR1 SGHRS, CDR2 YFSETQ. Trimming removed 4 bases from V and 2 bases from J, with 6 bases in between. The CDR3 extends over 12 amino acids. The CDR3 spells CASSIAQETQYF. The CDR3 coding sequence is TGCGCCAGCAGCATCGCGCAAGAGACCCAGTACTTC.

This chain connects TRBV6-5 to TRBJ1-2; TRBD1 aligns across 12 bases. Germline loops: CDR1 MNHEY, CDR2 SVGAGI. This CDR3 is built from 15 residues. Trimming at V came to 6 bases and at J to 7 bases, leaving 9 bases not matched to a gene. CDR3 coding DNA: TGTGCCAGCAGCTCGGGGGGACAGGGGGCAGGTGGCTACACCTTC. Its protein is CASSSGGQGAGGYTF.

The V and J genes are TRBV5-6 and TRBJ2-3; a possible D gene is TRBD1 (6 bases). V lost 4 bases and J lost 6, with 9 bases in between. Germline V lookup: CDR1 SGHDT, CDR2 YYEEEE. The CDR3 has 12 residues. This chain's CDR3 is CASSPGADTQYF. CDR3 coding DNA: TGTGCCAGCAGCCCAGGGGCCGATACGCAGTATTTT.

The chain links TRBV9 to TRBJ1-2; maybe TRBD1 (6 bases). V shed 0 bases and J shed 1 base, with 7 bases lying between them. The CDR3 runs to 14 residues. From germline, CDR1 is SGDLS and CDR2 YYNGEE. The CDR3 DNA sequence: TGTGCCAGCAGCGTAGGGACAGATAACTATGGCTACACCTTC. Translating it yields CASSVGTDNYGYTF.

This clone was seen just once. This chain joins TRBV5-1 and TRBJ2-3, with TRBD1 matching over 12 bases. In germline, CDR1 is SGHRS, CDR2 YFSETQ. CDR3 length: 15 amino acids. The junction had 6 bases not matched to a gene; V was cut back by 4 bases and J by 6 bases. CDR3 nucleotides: TGCGCCAGCAGCGGGGGACAGGGGGCGCCGGATACGCAGTATTTT. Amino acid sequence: CASSGGQGAPDTQYF.

The DNA of the CDR3 is TGTGCCAGCAGTTACTCGGTGGGGAACACTGAAGCTTTCTTT. This encodes CASSYSVGNTEAFF. This chain uses TRBV6-2 or TRBV6-3 with TRBJ1-1; no clear D gene. CDR3 length: 14 residues. CDR1 and CDR2 from the germline V gene are MNHEY and SVGEGT. The germline V and J ends were trimmed by 0 bases and 1 base, with 6 bases remaining between them.

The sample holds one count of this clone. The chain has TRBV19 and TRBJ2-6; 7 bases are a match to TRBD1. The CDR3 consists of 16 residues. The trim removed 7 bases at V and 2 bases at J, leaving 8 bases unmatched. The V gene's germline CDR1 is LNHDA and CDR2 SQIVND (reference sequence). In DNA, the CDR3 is TGTGCCAGTATGGGCAGGGGGAGCCCTGGGGCCAACGTCCTGACTTTC. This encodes CASMGRGSPGANVLTF.

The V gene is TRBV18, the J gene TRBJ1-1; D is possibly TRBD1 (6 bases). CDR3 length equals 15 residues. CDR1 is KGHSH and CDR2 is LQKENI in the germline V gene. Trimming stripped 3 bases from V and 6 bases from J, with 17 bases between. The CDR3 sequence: CASSPRDNLRAEAFF. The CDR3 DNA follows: TGTGCCAGCTCACCGCGGGACAACTTGAGGGCTGAAGCTTTCTTT.

As DNA, the CDR3 is TGTGCCAGCAGCAAAAATATTGGGGACGAGCAGTACTTC. Amino acids: CASSKNIGDEQYF. This rearrangement joins TRBV21-1 to TRBJ2-7. TRBV21-1 is classified as a pseudogene. The CDR3 spans 13 residues.

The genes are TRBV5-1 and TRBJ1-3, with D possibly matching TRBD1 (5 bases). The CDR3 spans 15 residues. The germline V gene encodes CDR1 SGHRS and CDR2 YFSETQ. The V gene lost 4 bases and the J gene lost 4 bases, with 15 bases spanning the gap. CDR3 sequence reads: CASSGTLGDGNTIYF. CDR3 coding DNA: TGCGCCAGCAGCGGGACCTTGGGGGACGGAAACACCATATATTTT.